This TCR beta chain comes out of a study of T cells in Graves' hyperthyroidism and ophthalmopathy. Diagnostic decisions used clinical symptoms, serum thyroxine and TRAb, thyroid ultrasound and orbital computed tomography. Per germline, CDR1 SNHLY and CDR2 FYNNEI. The CDR3 totals 15 residues. V lost 6 bases and J lost 3, with 15 bases in between. Authors of the study amplified TCR beta CDR3 regions from RNA transcripts. The study used the HTBI primer set for a first-round RT-PCR of the TCR CDR3. One entry per CDR3 protein results from TCRdb running MiXCR on the multiplex PCR reads. The sample has about 500,000 distinct CDR3 sequences; under 20% are singletons. The table lists this clonotype with many counts.

This TCR was recovered from a woman aged 18-30 years with Graves' ophthalmopathy. The chain couples TRBV2 to TRBJ2-1, with D hard to call. Input material: blood. CDR3 in amino acids: CASRQRDESYNEQFF. In DNA form, the CDR3 reads TGTGCCAGCAGACAACGAGACGAAAGCTACAATGAGCAGTTCTTC.